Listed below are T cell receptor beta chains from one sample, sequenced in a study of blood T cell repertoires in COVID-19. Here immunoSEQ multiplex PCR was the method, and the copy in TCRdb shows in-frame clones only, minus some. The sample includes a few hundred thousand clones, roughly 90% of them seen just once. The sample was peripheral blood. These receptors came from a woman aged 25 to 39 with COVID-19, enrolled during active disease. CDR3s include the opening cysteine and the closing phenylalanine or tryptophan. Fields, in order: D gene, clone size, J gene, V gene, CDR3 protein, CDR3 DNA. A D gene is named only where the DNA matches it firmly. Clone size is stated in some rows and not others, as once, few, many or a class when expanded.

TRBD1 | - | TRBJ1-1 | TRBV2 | CASSVRQGNTEAFF | TGTGCCAGCAGTGTCAGACAGGGTAACACTGAAGCTTTCTTT
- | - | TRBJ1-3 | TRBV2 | CASSERRTVSGNTIYF | TGTGCCAGCAGTGAGCGTCGGACAGTCTCTGGAAACACCATATATTTT
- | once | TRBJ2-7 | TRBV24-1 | CATSGRFLDEQYF | TGTGCCACCAGTGGGAGGTTTCTCGACGAGCAGTACTTC
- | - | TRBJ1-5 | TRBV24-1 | CATSTGHSNQPQHF | TGTGCCACCAGCACTGGACATAGCAATCAGCCCCAGCATTTT
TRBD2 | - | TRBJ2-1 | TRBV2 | CASSPGLAGVNEQFF | TGTGCCAGCAGTCCGGGACTAGCGGGGGTCAATGAGCAGTTCTTC
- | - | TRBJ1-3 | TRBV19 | CASSFEENRSGNTIYF | TGTGCCAGTAGCTTCGAGGAAAATCGATCTGGAAACACCATATATTTT
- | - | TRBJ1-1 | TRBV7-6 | CASSLVAGKDRNAEAFF | TGTGCCAGCAGCTTAGTCGCAGGGAAGGATCGTAACGCTGAAGCTTTCTTT
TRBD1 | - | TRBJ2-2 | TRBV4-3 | CASSQDIMRVGTGGELFF | TGCGCCAGCAGCCAAGATATTATGCGCGTCGGGACAGGCGGGGAGCTGTTTTTT
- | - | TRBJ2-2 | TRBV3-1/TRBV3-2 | CASTSRAGELFF | TGTGCCAGCACCTCCCGTGCCGGGGAGCTGTTTTTT
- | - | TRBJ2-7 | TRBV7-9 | CASSLAPDEQYF | TGTGCCAGCAGCTTAGCCCCAGACGAGCAGTACTTC
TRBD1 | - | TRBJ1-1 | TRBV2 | CASSRQGSGEAFF | TGTGCCAGTTCCAGACAGGGGTCAGGTGAAGCTTTCTTT
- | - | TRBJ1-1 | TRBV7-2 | CASSLFGMKNTEAFF | TGTGCCAGCAGCTTATTCGGGATGAAGAACACTGAAGCTTTCTTT
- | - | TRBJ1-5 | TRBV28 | CASSFYYRVGNQPQHF | TGTGCCAGCAGTTTCTATTACAGGGTTGGCAATCAGCCCCAGCATTTT
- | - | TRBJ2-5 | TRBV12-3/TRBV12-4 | CASSPVDQETQYF | TGTGCCAGCAGCCCAGTGGACCAAGAGACCCAGTACTTC
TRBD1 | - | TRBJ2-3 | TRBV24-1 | CATSGTGGTDTQYF | TGTGCCACCAGTGGGACAGGGGGCACAGATACGCAGTATTTT
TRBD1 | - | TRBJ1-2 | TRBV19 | CASSTNHRGGGYTF | TGTGCCAGTAGTACCAATCACAGGGGCGGTGGCTACACCTTC
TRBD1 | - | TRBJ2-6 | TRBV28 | CASSSGQGRGANVLTF | TGTGCCAGCAGTTCCGGACAGGGGAGAGGGGCCAACGTCCTGACTTTC
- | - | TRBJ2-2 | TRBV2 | CASRVGGPGELFF | TGTGCCAGCAGAGTCGGGGGGCCCGGGGAGCTGTTTTTT
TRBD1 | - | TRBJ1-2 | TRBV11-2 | CASSLGQGYGYTF | TGTGCCAGCAGCCTAGGACAGGGCTATGGCTACACCTTC
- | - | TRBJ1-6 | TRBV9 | CASSVGANHSPLHF | TGTGCCAGCAGCGTAGGGGCCAACCATTCACCCCTCCACTTT
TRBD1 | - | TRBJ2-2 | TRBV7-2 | CASSLGQGPTGELFF | TGTGCCAGCAGCTTGGGACAGGGACCCACCGGGGAGCTGTTTTTT
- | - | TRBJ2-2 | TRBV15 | CATSRHVLGLFSVAGELFF | TGTGCCACCAGCAGACATGTATTGGGACTTTTTTCGGTCGCCGGGGAGCTGTTTTTT
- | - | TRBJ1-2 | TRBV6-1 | CASSEAGSSNYGYTF | TGTGCCAGCAGTGAAGCGGGCTCTTCTAACTATGGCTACACCTTC
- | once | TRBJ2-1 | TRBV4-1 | CASSQVPAQGADEQFF | TGCGCCAGCAGCCAAGTCCCGGCTCAGGGTGCGGATGAGCAGTTCTTC
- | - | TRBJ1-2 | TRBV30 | CAWSGGVFGSFGYTF | TGTGCCTGGAGTGGCGGGGTCTTCGGCTCCTTCGGCTACACCTTC
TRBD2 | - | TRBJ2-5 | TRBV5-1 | CASSKPGLGAETQYF | TGCGCCAGCAGCAAACCGGGACTAGGGGCGGAGACCCAGTACTTC
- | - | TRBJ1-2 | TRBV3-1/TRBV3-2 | CASSQGGPGYTF | TGTGCCAGCAGCCAGGGAGGGCCCGGCTACACCTTC
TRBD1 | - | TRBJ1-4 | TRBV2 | CASSGDRGGNEKLFF | TGTGCCAGCAGTGGTGACAGGGGGGGTAATGAAAAACTGTTTTTT
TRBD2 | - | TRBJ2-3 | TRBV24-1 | CATSGVRLAGDDTQYF | TGTGCCACCAGTGGTGTGCGGCTAGCGGGGGACGATACGCAGTATTTT
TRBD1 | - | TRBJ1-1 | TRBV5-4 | CASRRQGLNTEAFF | TGTGCCAGCAGACGACAGGGTCTAAACACTGAAGCTTTCTTT
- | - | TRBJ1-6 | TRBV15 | CATSRGAQYNSPLHF | TGTGCCACCAGCAGAGGGGCTCAATATAATTCACCCCTCCACTTT
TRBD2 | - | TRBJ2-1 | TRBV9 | CASSDGLAGAPSYNEQFF | TGTGCCAGCAGTGACGGACTAGCGGGGGCCCCTTCCTACAATGAGCAGTTCTTC
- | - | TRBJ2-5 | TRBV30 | CAWAGLKETQYF | TGTGCCTGGGCGGGATTGAAAGAGACCCAGTACTTC
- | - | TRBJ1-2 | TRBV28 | CASSLLDYRALRSGNYGYTF | TGTGCCAGCAGTCTCCTGGACTACCGGGCCCTCCGATCGGGTAACTATGGCTACACCTTC
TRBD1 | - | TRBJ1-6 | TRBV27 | CASSPTDRGRGSPLHF | TGTGCCAGCAGTCCCACCGACAGGGGAAGAGGGTCACCCCTCCACTTT
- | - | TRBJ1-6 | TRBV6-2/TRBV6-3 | CASSYARGTRNNSPLHF | TGTGCCAGCAGTTACGCAAGAGGGACACGGAACAATTCACCCCTCCACTTT
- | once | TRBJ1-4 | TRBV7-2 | CASSPGGAREKLFF | TGTGCCAGCAGCCCCGGAGGGGCCCGGGAAAAACTGTTTTTT
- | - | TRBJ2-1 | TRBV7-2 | CASSPTRFSYNEQFF | TGTGCCAGCAGCCCTACTCGATTCTCCTACAATGAGCAGTTCTTC
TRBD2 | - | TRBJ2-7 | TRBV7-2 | CASSPGGSSLEQYF | TGTGCCAGCAGCCCGGGAGGCTCATCCCTCGAGCAGTACTTC
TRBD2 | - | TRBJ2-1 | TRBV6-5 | CASMLTSGGRDEQFF | TGTGCCAGCATGCTTACTAGCGGGGGGCGAGATGAGCAGTTCTTC
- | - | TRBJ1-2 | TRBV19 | CATLGFGQVGVGYTF | TGTGCCACCCTGGGGTTTGGGCAGGTGGGAGTTGGCTACACCTTC
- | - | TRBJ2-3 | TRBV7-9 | CASSLWESTDTQYF | TGTGCCAGCAGCCTCTGGGAGAGCACAGATACGCAGTATTTT
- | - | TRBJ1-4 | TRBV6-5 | CASSYSQDGEKLFF | TGTGCCAGCAGTTACTCACAAGACGGGGAAAAACTGTTTTTT
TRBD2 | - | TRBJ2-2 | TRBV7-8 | CASSPGRVNTGELFF | TGTGCCAGCAGCCCCGGGAGGGTTAACACCGGGGAGCTGTTTTTT
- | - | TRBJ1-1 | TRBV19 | CATTTGRAMNTEAFF | TGTGCCACTACAACAGGGAGGGCGATGAACACTGAAGCTTTCTTT
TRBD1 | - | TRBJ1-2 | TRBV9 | CASSDGGQFNYGYTF | TGTGCCAGCAGCGATGGGGGACAGTTTAACTATGGCTACACCTTC
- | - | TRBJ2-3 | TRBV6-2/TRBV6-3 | CASSYSRVADTQYF | TGTGCCAGCAGTTACTCCCGGGTCGCAGATACGCAGTATTTT
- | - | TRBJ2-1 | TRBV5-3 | CARRGPLGGAGQAGDEQFF | TGTGCCAGACGGGGGCCGCTGGGGGGGGCCGGGCAGGCGGGGGATGAGCAGTTCTTC
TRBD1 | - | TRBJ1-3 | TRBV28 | CASRTGGSGNTIYF | TGTGCCAGCAGGACAGGGGGCTCTGGAAACACCATATATTTT
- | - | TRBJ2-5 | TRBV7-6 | CASSLVEPPGSQYF | TGTGCCAGCAGCTTAGTGGAACCCCCGGGGAGCCAGTACTTC
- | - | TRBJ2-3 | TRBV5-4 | CASSPDRAADTQYF | TGTGCCAGCAGCCCTGATCGAGCCGCAGATACGCAGTATTTT